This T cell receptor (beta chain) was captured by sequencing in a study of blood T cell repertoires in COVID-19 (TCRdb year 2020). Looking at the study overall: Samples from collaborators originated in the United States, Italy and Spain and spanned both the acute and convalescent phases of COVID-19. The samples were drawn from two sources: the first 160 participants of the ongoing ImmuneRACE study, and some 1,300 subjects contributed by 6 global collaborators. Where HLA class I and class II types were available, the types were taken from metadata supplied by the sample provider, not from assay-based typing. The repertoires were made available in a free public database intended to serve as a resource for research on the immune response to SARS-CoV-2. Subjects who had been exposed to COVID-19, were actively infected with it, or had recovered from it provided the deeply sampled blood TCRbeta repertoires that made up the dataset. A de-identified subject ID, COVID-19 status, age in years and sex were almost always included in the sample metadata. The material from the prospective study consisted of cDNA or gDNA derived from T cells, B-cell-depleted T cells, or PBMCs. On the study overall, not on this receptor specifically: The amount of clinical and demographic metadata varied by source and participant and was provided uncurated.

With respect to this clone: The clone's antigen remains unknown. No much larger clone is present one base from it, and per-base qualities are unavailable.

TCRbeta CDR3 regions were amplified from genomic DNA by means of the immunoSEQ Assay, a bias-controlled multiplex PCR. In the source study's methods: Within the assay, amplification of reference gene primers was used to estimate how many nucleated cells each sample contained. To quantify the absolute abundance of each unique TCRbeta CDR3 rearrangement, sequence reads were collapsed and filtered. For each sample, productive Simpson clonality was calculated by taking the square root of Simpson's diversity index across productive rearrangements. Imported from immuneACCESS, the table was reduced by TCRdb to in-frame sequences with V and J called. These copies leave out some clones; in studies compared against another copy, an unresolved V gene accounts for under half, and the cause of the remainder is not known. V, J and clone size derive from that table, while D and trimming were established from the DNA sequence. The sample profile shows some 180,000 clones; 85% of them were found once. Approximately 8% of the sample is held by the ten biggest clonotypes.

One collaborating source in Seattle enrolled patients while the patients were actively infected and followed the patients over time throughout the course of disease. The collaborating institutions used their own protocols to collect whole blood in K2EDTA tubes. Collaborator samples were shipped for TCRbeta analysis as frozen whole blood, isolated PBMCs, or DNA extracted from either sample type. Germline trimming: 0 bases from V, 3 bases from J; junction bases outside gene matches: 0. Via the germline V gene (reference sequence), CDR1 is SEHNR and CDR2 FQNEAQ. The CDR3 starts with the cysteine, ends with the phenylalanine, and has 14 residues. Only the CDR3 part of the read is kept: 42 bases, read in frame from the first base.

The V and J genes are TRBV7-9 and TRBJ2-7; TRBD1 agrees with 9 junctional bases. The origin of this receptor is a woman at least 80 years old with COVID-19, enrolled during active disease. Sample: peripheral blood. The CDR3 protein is CASSLAGQGYEQYF. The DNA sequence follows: TGTGCCAGCAGCTTAGCGGGACAGGGCTACGAGCAGTACTTC.